This T cell receptor beta chain was sequenced for a study of CXCR3 chemokines and chemotherapy response in bladder cancer. The CDR3 extends over 14 amino acids. CDR1 and CDR2 (germline): SGHTA, FQGNSA. Trimming removed 3 bases at V and 3 bases at J, with 10 bases between. This clonotype is labeled medium-sized. TCRdb itself ran the PCR reads through MiXCR, one entry per CDR3 protein. This sample has about 8,900 distinct CDR3 sequences, with roughly 23% found just once. This material was acquired from a patient whose treatment included neoadjuvant chemotherapy. This chain links TRBV7-2 with TRBJ2-3, with D possibly called TRBD1 or TRBD2 (5 bases each). The source of this sequence is a human donor with bladder cancer that did not respond to neoadjuvant chemotherapy. This CDR3 is CASSLVRETDTQYF. The CDR3 DNA reads as TGTGCCAGCAGCTTGGTCAGGGAGACAGATACGCAGTATTTT.